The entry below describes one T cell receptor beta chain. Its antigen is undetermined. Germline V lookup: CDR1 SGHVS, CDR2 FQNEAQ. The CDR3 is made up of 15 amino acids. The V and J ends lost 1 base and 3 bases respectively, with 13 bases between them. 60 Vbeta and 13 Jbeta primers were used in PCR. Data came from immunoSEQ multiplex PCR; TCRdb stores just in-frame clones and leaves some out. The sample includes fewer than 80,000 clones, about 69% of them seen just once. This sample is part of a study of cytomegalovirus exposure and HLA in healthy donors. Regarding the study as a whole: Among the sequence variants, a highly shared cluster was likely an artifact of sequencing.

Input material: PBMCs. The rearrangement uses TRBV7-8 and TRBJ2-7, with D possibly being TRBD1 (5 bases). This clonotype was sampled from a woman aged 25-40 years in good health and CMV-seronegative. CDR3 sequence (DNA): TGTGCCAGCAGCTTAGAGTCTACAGGCTACTACGAGCAGTACTTC. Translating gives CASSLESTGYYEQYF.